A single T cell receptor beta chain is shown here with its context. These data are taken from a study of blood T cell repertoires in COVID-19. Original analysis: Estimated nucleated cell counts came from reference gene primer amplification. Profiled with immunoSEQ multiplex PCR; TCRdb holds only in-frame clones, not every one. V, J and clone size are those of that table, while D and trimming were read from the DNA. In the table there are about 46,000 clones, approximately 85% of which are singletons. The germline V gene encodes CDR1 LGHDT and CDR2 YNNKEL (reference sequence). V shed 4 bases and J 2 bases; nucleotides not matched to a gene: 7. This CDR3 has 15 residues.

V gene TRBV3-1 (or the pseudogene TRBV3-2) combines with J gene TRBJ2-7; 8 bases are a match to TRBD2. This TCR was sampled from a human donor in a cohort sampled during active COVID-19. The donor label of this sample is uncertain. Sequencing was performed on peripheral blood. The CDR3 bases are TGTGCCAGCAGCCCACTAGCGGCAATACCCTACGAGCAGTACTTC. Translating gives CASSPLAAIPYEQYF.